These 2 T cell receptor beta chains originate from one sample sequenced in a study of OX40 agonist ivuxolimab in advanced cancers. Library prep was done by the immunoSEQ multiplex PCR assay. Entries here come from immuneACCESS through TCRdb and include only in-frame sequences with V and J called. Some clones fail to appear in such tables; in the studies checked, an unresolved V gene covers under half of the shortfall, and the cause of the remainder is unknown. The sample records some 80,000 clones, roughly 88% of which are singletons. Jointly, the top ten make up about 6.9% of the sample. The material was CD4+ or CD8+ T cells sorted from blood, obtained in a trial of the OX40 agonist ivuxolimab. The receptors stem from an adult with an advanced solid tumor such as melanoma, head and neck, liver or kidney cancer.

J is TRBJ1-4 and V is TRBV5-8, with unresolved D. Germline V gives CDR1 SGHTS, CDR2 YDEGEE. This CDR3 has 13 amino acids. Trimming took 6 bases from V and 8 from J, leaving 14 bases between them. The CDR3 here is CASTEVDKEKLFF. The CDR3 region has the DNA TGTGCCAGCACGGAGGTAGATAAGGAAAAACTGTTTTTT.

The chain combines TRBV18 with TRBJ1-3; 8 bases fit TRBD1. J was trimmed by 3 bases and V by 4 bases; bases with no gene match: 20. The CDR3 runs to 20 residues. CDR1 is KGHSH, CDR2 LQKENI, per germline. The CDR3 DNA reads as TGTGCCAGCTCACACGACAGGGGTCAAAAGGAGAATCGCGTTGGAAACACCATATATTTT. It translates to CASSHDRGQKENRVGNTIYF.